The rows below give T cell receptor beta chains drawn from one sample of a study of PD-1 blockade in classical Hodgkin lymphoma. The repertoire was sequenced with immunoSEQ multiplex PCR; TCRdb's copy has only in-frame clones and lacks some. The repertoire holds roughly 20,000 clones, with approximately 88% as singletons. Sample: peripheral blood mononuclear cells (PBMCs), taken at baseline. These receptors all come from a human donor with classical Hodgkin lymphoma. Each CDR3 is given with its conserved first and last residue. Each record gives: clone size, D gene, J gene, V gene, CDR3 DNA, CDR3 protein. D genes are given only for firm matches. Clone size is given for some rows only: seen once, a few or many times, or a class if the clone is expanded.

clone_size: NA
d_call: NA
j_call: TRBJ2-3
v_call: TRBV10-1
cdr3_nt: TGCGCCAGCAGTGAGGCGGGGACCAGCCAGATGCAGTATTTT
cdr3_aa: CASSEAGTSQMQYF

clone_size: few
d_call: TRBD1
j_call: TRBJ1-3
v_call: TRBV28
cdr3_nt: TGTGCCAGCAGTCCGGGACAGAGCTCTGGAAACACCATATATTTT
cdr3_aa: CASSPGQSSGNTIYF

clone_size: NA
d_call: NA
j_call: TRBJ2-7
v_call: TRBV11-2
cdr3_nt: TGTGCCAGCAGCTTAGTTATCGGGACCCCCCGCTCCTACGAGCAGTACTTC
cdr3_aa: CASSLVIGTPRSYEQYF

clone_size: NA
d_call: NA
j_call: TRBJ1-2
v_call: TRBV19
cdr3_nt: TGTGCCAGTACCCGAGGGGGGGCAATTAACTATGGCTACACCTTC
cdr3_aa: CASTRGGAINYGYTF

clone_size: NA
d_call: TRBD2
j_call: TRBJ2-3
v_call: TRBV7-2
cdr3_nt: TGTGCCAGCAGCCCGGTAGCGGGGAAAGATACGCAGTATTTT
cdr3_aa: CASSPVAGKDTQYF

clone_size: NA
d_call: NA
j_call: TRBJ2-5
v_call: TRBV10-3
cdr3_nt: TGTGCCATCAGTGAAGGGGGGATACAAGAGACCCAGTACTTC
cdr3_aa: CAISEGGIQETQYF

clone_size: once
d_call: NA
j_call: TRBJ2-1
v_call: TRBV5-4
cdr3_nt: TGTGCCAGCATGACAAGCTCCTACAATGAGCAGTTCTTC
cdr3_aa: CASMTSSYNEQFF

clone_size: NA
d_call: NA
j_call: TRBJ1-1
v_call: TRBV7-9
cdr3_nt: TGTGCCAGCAGCTTAGGGGGTGGGAACCCTGAAGCTTTCTTT
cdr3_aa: CASSLGGGNPEAFF

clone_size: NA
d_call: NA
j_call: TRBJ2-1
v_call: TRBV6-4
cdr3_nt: TGTGCCAGCAGCCCCCGGGCTCCTTCGGACTACAATGAGCAGTTCTTC
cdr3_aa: CASSPRAPSDYNEQFF

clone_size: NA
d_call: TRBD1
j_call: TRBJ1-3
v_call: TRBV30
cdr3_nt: TGTGCCTGGGGACAGGGGGCCACTGGAAACACCATATATTTT
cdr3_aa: CAWGQGATGNTIYF

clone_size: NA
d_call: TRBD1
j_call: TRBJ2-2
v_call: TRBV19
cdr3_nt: TGTGCCAGTAGGGGACAGGTCCGGACCGGGGAGCTGTTTTTT
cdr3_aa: CASRGQVRTGELFF

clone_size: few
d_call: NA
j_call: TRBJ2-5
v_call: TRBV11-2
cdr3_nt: TGTGCCAGCAGCTTTGAGGTCCAAGAGACCCAGTACTTC
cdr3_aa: CASSFEVQETQYF

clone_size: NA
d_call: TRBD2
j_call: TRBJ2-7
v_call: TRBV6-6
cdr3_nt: TGTGCCAGCGCTAGCGGGGGGCCCAACGAGCAGTACTTC
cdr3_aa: CASASGGPNEQYF

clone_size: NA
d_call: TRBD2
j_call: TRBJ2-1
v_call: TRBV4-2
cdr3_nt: TGTGCCAGCAGCCAACTAGCGGGGGAACACAATGAGCAGTTCTTC
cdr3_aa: CASSQLAGEHNEQFF

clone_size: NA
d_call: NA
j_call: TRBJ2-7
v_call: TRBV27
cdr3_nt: TGTGCCAGCAGTTTAGTTGGGAGAACCTACGAGCAGTACTTC
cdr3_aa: CASSLVGRTYEQYF

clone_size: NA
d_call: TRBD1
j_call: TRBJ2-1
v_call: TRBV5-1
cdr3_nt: TGCGCCAGCAGCTATACCCCGGGACAGGGGGCGAAGAACAATGAGCAGTTCTTC
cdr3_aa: CASSYTPGQGAKNNEQFF

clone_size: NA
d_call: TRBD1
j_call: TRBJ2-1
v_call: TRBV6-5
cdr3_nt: TGTGCCAGCAGCGGCGAAACAGGGGGACACAATGAGCAGTTCTTC
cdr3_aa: CASSGETGGHNEQFF

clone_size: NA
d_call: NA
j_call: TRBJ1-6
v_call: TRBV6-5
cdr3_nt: TGTGCCAGCAGTTACTCATGGCCTAGTGCCTCACCCCTCCACTTT
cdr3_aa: CASSYSWPSASPLHF

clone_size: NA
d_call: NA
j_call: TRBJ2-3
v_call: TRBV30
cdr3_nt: TGTGCCTGGACTGCGGGGAGCCCCGCAGATACGCAGTATTTT
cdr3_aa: CAWTAGSPADTQYF

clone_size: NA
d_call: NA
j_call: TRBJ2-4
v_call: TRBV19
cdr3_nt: TGTGCCACCGGGGCTTCTGCCAAAAACATTCAGTACTTC
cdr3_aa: CATGASAKNIQYF

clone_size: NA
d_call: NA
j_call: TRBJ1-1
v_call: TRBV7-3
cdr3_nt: TGTGCCAGCAGCGAACAGGAGAACACTGAAGCTTTCTTT
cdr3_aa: CASSEQENTEAFF

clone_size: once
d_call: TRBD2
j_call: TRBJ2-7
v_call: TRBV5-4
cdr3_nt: TGTGCCAGCAGCTTGGACGGCGGGGGTTCCTACGAGCAGTACTTC
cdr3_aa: CASSLDGGGSYEQYF

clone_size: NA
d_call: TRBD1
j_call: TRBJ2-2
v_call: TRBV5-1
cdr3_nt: TGCGCCAGCAGCCCGACAGGGAACGGGGAGCTGTTTTTT
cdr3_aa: CASSPTGNGELFF

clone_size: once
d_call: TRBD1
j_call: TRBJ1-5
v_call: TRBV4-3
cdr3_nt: TGCGCCAGCAGCCAAGATCCGGGACAGGGCTATGAGCCCCAGCATTTT
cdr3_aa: CASSQDPGQGYEPQHF

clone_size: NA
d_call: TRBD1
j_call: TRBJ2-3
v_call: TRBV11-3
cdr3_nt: TGTGCCAGCAGCCCGAAGACAGGGGGCTACACAGATACGCAGTATTTT
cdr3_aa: CASSPKTGGYTDTQYF

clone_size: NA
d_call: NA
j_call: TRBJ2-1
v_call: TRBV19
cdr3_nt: TGTGCCAGCCATACCGGAGGGCGCTCCTACAATGAGCAGTTCTTC
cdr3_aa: CASHTGGRSYNEQFF

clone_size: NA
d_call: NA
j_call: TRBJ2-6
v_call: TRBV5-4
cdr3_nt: TGTGCCAGCAGCCCGGACACCCTGGGGGCCAACGTCCTGACTTTC
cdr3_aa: CASSPDTLGANVLTF

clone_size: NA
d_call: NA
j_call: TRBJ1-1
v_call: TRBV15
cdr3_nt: TGTGCCACCAGCAGAGATTCTATGCGGGGTGACACTGAAGCTTTCTTT
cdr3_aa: CATSRDSMRGDTEAFF

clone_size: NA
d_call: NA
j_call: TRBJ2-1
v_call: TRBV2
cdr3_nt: TGTGCCAGGAACCGGTTGGGCAATGAGCAGTTCTTC
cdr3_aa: CARNRLGNEQFF

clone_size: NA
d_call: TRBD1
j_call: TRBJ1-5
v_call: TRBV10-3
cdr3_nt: TGTGCCATCAGTGACGACAGGGCTGTTATCAATCAGCCCCAGCATTTT
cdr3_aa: CAISDDRAVINQPQHF

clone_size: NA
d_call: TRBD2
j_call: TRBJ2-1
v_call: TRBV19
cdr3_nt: TGTGCCACCGCGACTAGCCCCGATGAGCAGTTCTTC
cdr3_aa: CATATSPDEQFF

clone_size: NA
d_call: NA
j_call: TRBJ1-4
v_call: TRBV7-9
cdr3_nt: TGTGCCAGCAGCTTTGACGGCAGGCTTGAAAAACTGTTTTTT
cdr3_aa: CASSFDGRLEKLFF

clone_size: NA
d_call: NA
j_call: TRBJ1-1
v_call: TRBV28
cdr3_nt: TGTGCCAGCAGTCCCCGCTTCGGGCCCGGTGAAGCTTTCTTT
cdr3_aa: CASSPRFGPGEAFF

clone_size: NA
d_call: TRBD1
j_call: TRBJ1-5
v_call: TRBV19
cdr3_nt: TGTGCCAGTCACCGACAGGGGGCCGCGCAGCCCCAGCATTTT
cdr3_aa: CASHRQGAAQPQHF

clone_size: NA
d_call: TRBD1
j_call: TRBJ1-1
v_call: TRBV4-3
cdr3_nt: TGCGCCAGCAGCCAATATCAGGGGGGGAGCACTGAAGCTTTCTTT
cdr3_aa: CASSQYQGGSTEAFF

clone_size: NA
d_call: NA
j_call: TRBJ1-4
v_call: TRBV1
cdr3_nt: TGCACCAGCAGCCAAGAGGGGGGGAAAAAACTGTTTTTT
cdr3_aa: CTSSQEGGKKLFF

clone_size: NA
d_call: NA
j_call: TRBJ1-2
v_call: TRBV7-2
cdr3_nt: TGTGCCAGCAGCGCCCCATCGTCGGACCTGTATGGCTACACCTTC
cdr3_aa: CASSAPSSDLYGYTF

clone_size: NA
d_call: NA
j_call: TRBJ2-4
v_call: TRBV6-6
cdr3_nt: TGTGCCAGCAGTTACCCCCCATTTACAGGGGAGGACATTCAGTACTTC
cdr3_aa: CASSYPPFTGEDIQYF

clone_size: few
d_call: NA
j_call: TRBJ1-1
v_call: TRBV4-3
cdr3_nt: TGCGCCAGCAGCCAAGGTGGGGCCCGGAAAGCTTTCTTT
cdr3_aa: CASSQGGARKAFF

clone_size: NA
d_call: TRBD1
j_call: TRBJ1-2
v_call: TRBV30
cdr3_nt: TGTGCCTGGAGCCCCGGACAGGGGGCTGGCTACACCTTC
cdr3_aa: CAWSPGQGAGYTF

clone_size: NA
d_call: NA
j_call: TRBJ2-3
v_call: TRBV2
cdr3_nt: TGTGCCATCCAAGCAAAAGGGTTCGCCACAGATACGCAGTATTTT
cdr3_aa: CAIQAKGFATDTQYF

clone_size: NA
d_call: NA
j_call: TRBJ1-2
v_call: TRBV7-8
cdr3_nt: TGTGCCAGCAGCCGAAATTTATTAGATGGCTACACCTTC
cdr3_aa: CASSRNLLDGYTF

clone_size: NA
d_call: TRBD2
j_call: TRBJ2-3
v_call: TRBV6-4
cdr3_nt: TGTGCCAGCAGTGCGAGCGGGGGGGCCCCAGATACGCAGTATTTT
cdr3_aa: CASSASGGAPDTQYF

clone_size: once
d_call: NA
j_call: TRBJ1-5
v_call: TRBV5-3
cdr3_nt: TGTGCCAGAATTGTAGGGAATCAGCCCCAGCATTTT
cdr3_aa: CARIVGNQPQHF